What follows is one T cell receptor beta chain and its context. Time point described: after neoadjuvant nivolumab, at surgical resection. The CDR3 is made up of 14 amino acids. Trimming removed 2 bases at V and 7 bases at J, with 14 bases between. Looked up from germline, CDR1 is SGHDN and CDR2 is FVKESK. Profiling relied on immunoSEQ multiplex PCR, and the TCRdb table lists in-frame clones only, not all of them. The sample includes roughly 23,000 clones, more than 40% of them seen just once. The sample originates from a study of neoadjuvant anti-PD-1 for oral cavity cancer. V is TRBV14 and J is TRBJ1-2; unclear D gene. This clonotype was obtained from a person between 40 and 79 years old with oral cavity squamous cell carcinoma. This material consisted of tumor tissue, taken after nivolumab (anti-PD-1) treatment. In DNA, the CDR3 is TGTGCCAGCAGCCAAATCCTCGGATTTCCTGGCTACACCTTC. This encodes CASSQILGFPGYTF.